These 30 T cell receptor beta chains were all obtained from the same sample, sequenced in a study of sequential checkpoint blockade in melanoma (dated by TCRdb to the late 2010s). The meaning of the sample's treatment or condition label: randomized to nivolumab then ipilimumab (arm A) or the reverse (arm B). The library was generated by the immunoSEQ multiplex PCR assay. This immuneACCESS table, as held by TCRdb, lists in-frame sequences with V and J called but not all clones. Of the missing ones, under half trace to an unresolved V gene in checked studies; the others have no known cause. The sample table records roughly 10,000 clones; 56% of these occur just once. Roughly 16% of the sample is in the top ten clones. The sample consisted of CD8+ T cells sorted from blood (inferred from file names), taken from a patient given nivolumab and ipilimumab in sequence. These receptors were obtained from a human donor with melanoma.

The chain employs TRBV5-1 and TRBJ2-1, with D maybe TRBD2 (7 bases). This CDR3 has 15 residues. Germline V lookup: CDR1 SGHRS, CDR2 YFSETQ. Trimming stripped 3 bases from V and 4 bases from J, with 14 bases between. In DNA, the CDR3 is TGCGCCAGCAGCTCCCGGGCGGGGGCTTACAATGAGCAGTTCTTC. This translates into CASSSRAGAYNEQFF.

The chain couples TRBV7-2 to TRBJ2-7; 7 bases are shared with TRBD1. The V gene end was trimmed by 5 bases and the J gene end by 2 bases; junction bases not matched to a gene: 12. Germline loops: CDR1 SGHTA, CDR2 FQGNSA. The CDR3 loop spans 16 amino acids. The CDR3 loop is CASSQGWDSATYEQYF. The CDR3 nucleotides are TGTGCCAGCAGCCAAGGGTGGGACAGCGCAACCTACGAGCAGTACTTC.

The chain combines TRBV9 with TRBJ2-1; 10 bases agree with TRBD1. The CDR3 length is 16 residues. With 0 bases clipped from V and 6 bases from J, the junction kept 6 bases outside the gene matches. Germline V gene data show CDR1 as SGDLS and CDR2 as YYNGEE. CDR3 sequence reads: CASSVAGTGVLNEQFF. The CDR3 DNA reads as TGTGCCAGCAGCGTAGCCGGGACAGGGGTCCTCAATGAGCAGTTCTTC.

The chain employs TRBV7-6 and TRBJ2-7, with 10 bases fitting TRBD2. From germline, CDR1 is SGHVS and CDR2 FNYEAQ. Germline trimming cut 3 bases from V and 2 bases from J; bases unmatched to any gene: 1. The CDR3 totals 14 residues. This CDR3 reads CASSLTSGPYEQYF. The CDR3, as DNA: TGTGCCAGCAGCTTGACTAGCGGGCCCTACGAGCAGTACTTC.

The chain carries TRBV5-1 and TRBJ2-1, with a possible D match to TRBD1 (6 bases). The CDR3 spans 17 residues. V lost 7 bases, J lost 2 bases, and 22 bases lay in between. Germline loops: CDR1 SGHRS, CDR2 YFSETQ. Written as DNA, the CDR3 is TGCGCCAGCTGCTCCCACCCCGCAGGACAGCCCTACAATGAGCAGTTCTTC. It encodes CASCSHPAGQPYNEQFF.

The CDR3 DNA reads TGTGCCAGCAGTTCCCCGGGACTAGCGGGAGAGGTTACGCAGTATTTT. It yields the protein CASSSPGLAGEVTQYF. The rearrangement links TRBV28 to TRBJ2-3, with TRBD2 identical over 14 bases. Germline CDR1 and CDR2: MDHEN and SYDVKM. The trim removed 4 bases at V and 8 bases at J, leaving 8 bases unmatched. CDR3 length: 16 residues.

This sequence joins TRBV28 and TRBJ1-1, with 10 bases identical to TRBD1. CDR3 length: 14 residues. Per germline, CDR1 MDHEN and CDR2 SYDVKM. Germline trimming cut 5 bases from V and 9 bases from J; bases unmatched to any gene: 9. CDR3 coding DNA: TGTGCCAGCAGTCCCCCGGGACAGGGGTTGCAAGCTTTCTTT. This translates into CASSPPGQGLQAFF.

The chain couples TRBV7-9 to TRBJ2-5; possible D gene TRBD1, 5 bases. CDR1 is SEHNR and CDR2 is FQNEAQ in the germline V gene (reference sequence). The CDR3 spans 15 residues. Between the trimmed V and J ends, which lost 5 bases and 3 bases, there was a span of 16 bases. The chain's CDR3 is CASSVGRGTKETQYF. CDR3 in DNA: TGTGCCAGCAGCGTAGGAAGGGGCACCAAAGAGACCCAGTACTTC.

This chain links TRBV7-6 with TRBJ2-7; 10 nucleotides align to TRBD2. Germline CDR1 reads SGHVS; CDR2 reads FNYEAQ. The CDR3 extends over 13 amino acids. The trim removed 4 bases at V and 5 bases at J, leaving 2 bases unmatched. CDR3 protein: CASSSSGRDEQYF. CDR3 DNA sequence: TGTGCCAGCAGCTCGAGCGGGAGGGACGAGCAGTACTTC.

The chain links TRBV4-1 to TRBJ2-7, with TRBD1 matching over 10 bases. Germline V gene sequence: CDR1 MGHRA, CDR2 YSYEKL. V was pared by 0 bases and J by 10 bases, with 6 bases of the junction left unmatched. The CDR3 covers 14 residues. CDR3 protein: CASSQDGQGGIQYF. In DNA, the CDR3 is TGCGCCAGCAGCCAAGACGGACAGGGGGGGATACAGTACTTC.

The chain combines TRBV9 with TRBJ2-7; D may be TRBD1 (5 bases). The CDR3 has 15 residues. Germline assignment: CDR1 SGDLS and CDR2 YYNGEE. The V end lost 4 bases, the J end lost 1 base, and 15 bases lay between the germline ends. The CDR3 DNA is TGTGCCAGCAGCCCCGACAGTCAGCTTTCCTACGAGCAGTACTTC. Its translation: CASSPDSQLSYEQYF.

This clone is labeled as medium-sized. The chain joins TRBV18 to TRBJ2-1; 8 nucleotides match TRBD1. Germline CDR1 KGHSH, CDR2 LQKENI. The ends lost 5 bases at V and 4 bases at J; junction bases unmatched: 4. The CDR3 covers 14 residues. The CDR3 DNA is TGTGCCAGCTCAGTACGGACAGGGTACAATGAGCAGTTCTTC. Translation gives CASSVRTGYNEQFF.

In its sample, this clone was seen a few times. The CDR3: CATSREQGLVEPQHF. The CDR3 region has the DNA TGTGCCACCAGCAGAGAACAGGGTCTGGTGGAGCCCCAGCATTTT. V usage is TRBV15 and J usage is TRBJ1-5, with a possible D match to TRBD1 (6 bases). The CDR3 is 15 residues long. Per germline, CDR1 LNHNV and CDR2 YYDKDF (reference sequence). V was trimmed by 0 bases and J by 8 bases, leaving 14 bases between them. Together with reference TRBV15 and TRBJ1-5, the CDR3 gives the full variable domain: DAMVIQNPRYQVTQFGKPVTLSCSQTLNHNVMYWYQQKSSQAPKLLFHYYDKDFNNEADTPDNFQSRRPNTSFCFLDIRSPGLGDTAMYLCATSREQGLVEPQHFGDGTRLSIL.

This clone has a handful of counts. The rearrangement links TRBV4-1 to TRBJ2-7, with 8 bases matching TRBD1. Losses at the gene ends were 6 bases for V and 1 base for J; bases not matched to a gene: 5. Germline V CDR1 and CDR2: MGHRA, YSYEKL. There are 14 residues in the CDR3. This chain's CDR3 is CASSPDRASYEQYF. The CDR3 coding sequence is TGCGCCAGCAGTCCGGACAGGGCTTCCTACGAGCAGTACTTC.

This clone was observed a handful of times. The genes are TRBV7-9 and TRBJ1-1; 7 positions match TRBD1. V was pared by 5 bases and J by 3 bases, with 3 bases of the junction left unmatched. The CDR3 length is 13 residues. Germline values: CDR1 SEHNR, CDR2 FQNEAQ (reference sequence). The CDR3 nucleotides read TGTGCCAGCAGCACCGACAGGGACACTGAAGCTTTCTTT. This codes for CASSTDRDTEAFF.

The chain joins TRBV10-1 to TRBJ1-5; TRBD1 aligns across 7 bases. Germline CDR1 is WNHNN and CDR2 is SYGVQD (reference sequence). The V gene end was trimmed by 2 bases and the J gene end by 5 bases; junction bases not matched to a gene: 6. CDR3 length: 15 residues. CDR3 bases: TGCGCCAGCAGTGAGGGGGCAACAGGGGATCAGCCCCAGCATTTT. Translating gives CASSEGATGDQPQHF.

The chain is built from TRBV30 and TRBJ2-1; possibly TRBD2 for D (7 bases). V lost 0 bases and J 8 bases, leaving 11 bases between the germline ends. Per the germline V gene, CDR1 is GTSNPN and CDR2 is SVGIG (reference sequence). The CDR3 has 13 amino acids. CDR3 DNA sequence: TGTGCCTGGAGTGTAGAGGGGGGGGATGAGCAGTTCTTC. Protein: CAWSVEGGDEQFF.

The rearrangement uses TRBV5-6 and TRBJ1-3; D unresolved. Germline CDR1 and CDR2: SGHDT and YYEEEE. With 2 bases removed from V and 1 base from J, the gap between germline ends came to 10 bases. The CDR3 loop spans 15 amino acids. The CDR3 DNA reads as TGTGCCAGCAGCTTTGGAGGTCAGTCTGGAAACACCATATATTTT. Protein sequence: CASSFGGQSGNTIYF.

The count of this clone is one. This chain joins TRBV11-3 and TRBJ2-1, with D possibly being TRBD2 (5 bases). The germline V gene encodes CDR1 SGHNT and CDR2 YENEEA. Trimming left V 0 bases short and J 5 bases short, with 17 bases between. This CDR3 has 17 residues. CDR3 sequence: CASSLDQFGISNNEQFF. As DNA, the CDR3 is TGTGCCAGCAGCTTAGATCAGTTCGGGATATCTAACAATGAGCAGTTCTTC.

The rearrangement uses TRBV27 and TRBJ1-5; D may be TRBD1 (6 bases). The CDR3 runs 14 residues. Trimming removed 5 bases at V and 5 bases at J, with 13 bases between. Germline CDR1 MNHEY, CDR2 SMNVEV (reference sequence). For the CDR3, the DNA is TGTGCCAGCAGTCGGACAGTCTCTCATCAGCCCCAGCATTTT. Encoded protein: CASSRTVSHQPQHF.

This chain links TRBV7-6 with TRBJ2-1, with 9 bases fitting TRBD2. The ends lost 6 bases at V and 10 bases at J; junction bases unmatched: 13. This CDR3 region has 15 residues. The germline V gene encodes CDR1 SGHVS and CDR2 FNYEAQ. The DNA of the CDR3 is TGTGCCAGCAGTTCGAGCGGGAGGCCCCGGGAGGAGCAGTTCTTC. It codes for CASSSSGRPREEQFF.

The genes are TRBV7-6 and TRBJ2-1, with D unclear. Germline CDR1 SGHVS, CDR2 FNYEAQ. The CDR3 runs to 14 residues. V was clipped by 0 bases and J by 4 bases, with 7 bases between them. This CDR3 reads CASSLAPSYNEQFF. CDR3 DNA sequence: TGTGCCAGCAGCTTAGCTCCCAGTTACAATGAGCAGTTCTTC.

This clone was recorded a few times. This chain connects TRBV19 to TRBJ2-1; a possible D gene is TRBD1 (5 bases). The CDR3 runs to 15 residues. Deletions cut 2 bases from V and 5 bases from J, with 13 bases between. The germline V gene encodes CDR1 LNHDA and CDR2 SQIVND (reference sequence). CDR3 residues: CASSIQGLPHNEQFF. The CDR3 DNA reads as TGTGCCAGTAGTATACAGGGCCTCCCTCACAATGAGCAGTTCTTC. The variable domain in full, completed from reference TRBV19 and TRBJ2-1, reads DGGITQSPKYLFRKEGQNVTLSCEQNLNHDAMYWYRQDPGQGLRLIYYSQIVNDFQKGDIAEGYSVSREKKESFPLTVTSAQKNPTAFYLCASSIQGLPHNEQFFGPGTRLTVL.

The chain is built from TRBV4-3 and TRBJ2-1; tentatively, D is TRBD1 (5 bases). The V gene lost 0 bases and the J gene lost 10 bases, with 13 bases spanning the gap. This CDR3 contains 14 residues. Germline assignment: CDR1 LGHNA and CDR2 YSLEER. DNA of the CDR3: TGCGCCAGCAGCCAAGATACTGGGGCAAGGGAGCAGTTCTTC. Translation gives CASSQDTGAREQFF.

This clone was counted between two and nine times. The chain joins TRBV6-1 to TRBJ2-1; 9 nucleotides agree with TRBD1. The CDR3 is 15 amino acids. With 6 bases clipped from V and 8 bases from J, the junction kept 11 bases outside the gene matches. Germline lookup yields CDR1 MNHNS and CDR2 SASEGT. As DNA, the CDR3 is TGTGCCAGCAGGGGACCGGGACAGGGAGGGCATGAGCAGTTCTTC. Its translation is CASRGPGQGGHEQFF.

This clone was counted once. The germline gene is not matched at one end of the junction; a read error may be the cause. The V call is TRBV7-3, the J call TRBJ2-2; possible D gene TRBD1, 6 bases. Germline CDR1 reads SGHTA; CDR2 reads FQGTGA. The CDR3 is made up of 15 amino acids. CDR3 sequence reads: CASSPDREGTGEPFF. CDR3 DNA: TGTGCCAGCAGCCCGGACAGAGAGGGCACCGGGGAGCCGTTTTTT. Based on the CDR3 plus reference TRBV7-3 and TRBJ2-2, the full variable domain is GAGVSQTPSNKVTEKGKYVELRCDPISGHTALYWYRQSLGQGPEFLIYFQGTGAADDSGLPNDRFFAVRPEGSVSTLKIQRTERGDSAVYLCASSPDREGTGEPFFGEGSRLTVL.

The chain is built from TRBV30 and TRBJ2-5, with 9 bases matching TRBD2. Unmatched junction bases numbered 7, after V lost 2 bases and J lost 3 bases. The CDR3 runs to 15 residues. Germline V gene lookup returns CDR1 GTSNPN and CDR2 SVGIG (reference sequence). The CDR3 DNA sequence: TGTGCCTGGAGTTTGGGTAGCGGGGGAGAAGAGACCCAGTACTTC. This translates into CAWSLGSGGEETQYF.

This clone was counted a few times. The chain is built from TRBV19 and TRBJ1-1; the D gene is possibly TRBD1 (5 bases). CDR3 size: 14 residues. Trimming stripped 3 bases from V and 1 base from J, with 9 bases between. Germline V CDR1 and CDR2: LNHDA, SQIVND (reference sequence). The CDR3 DNA sequence: TGTGCCAGTAGTATTCTCAGGGCGAACACTGAAGCTTTCTTT. Amino acids: CASSILRANTEAFF.

The chain has TRBV14 and TRBJ2-1; the match to TRBD2 covers 7 bases. The germline V gene has CDR1 SGHDN and CDR2 FVKESK. This CDR3 has 13 residues. V trimming: 7 bases; J trimming: 1 base; junction bases outside the gene matches: 1. The CDR3 nucleotides are TGTGCCAGCAAGGGAGGGTCCTACAATGAGCAGTTCTTC. Its translation is CASKGGSYNEQFF.

The chain employs TRBV30 and TRBJ2-1; TRBD2 matches at 7 bases. The trim removed 7 bases at V and 4 bases at J, leaving 10 bases unmatched. This CDR3 contains 14 residues. CDR1 GTSNPN and CDR2 SVGIG come from the germline V gene (reference sequence). Here the CDR3 reads CASAEGRGYNEQFF. As DNA, the CDR3 is TGTGCCTCGGCTGAGGGGCGGGGGTACAATGAGCAGTTCTTC.